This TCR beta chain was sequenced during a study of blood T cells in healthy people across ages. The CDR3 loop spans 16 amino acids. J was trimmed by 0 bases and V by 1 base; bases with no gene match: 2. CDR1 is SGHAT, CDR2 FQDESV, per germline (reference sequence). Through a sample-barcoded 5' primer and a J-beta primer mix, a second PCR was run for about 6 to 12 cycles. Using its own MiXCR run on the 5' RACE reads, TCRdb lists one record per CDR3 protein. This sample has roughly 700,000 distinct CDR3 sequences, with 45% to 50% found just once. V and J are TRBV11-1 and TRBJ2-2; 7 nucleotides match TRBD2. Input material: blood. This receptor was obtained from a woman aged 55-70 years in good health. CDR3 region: CASSLGLAANTGELFF. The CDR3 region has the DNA TGTGCCAGCAGCTTAGGTCTAGCGGCGAACACCGGGGAGCTGTTTTTT.